The T cell receptor (beta chain) described here comes from a study of T cells in Graves' hyperthyroidism and ophthalmopathy. Only a few counts were recorded for this clonotype. Researchers amplified the TCR beta CDR3 regions from RNA transcripts. HTBI primers were employed in a first-round RT-PCR of the TCR CDR3. A single record per CDR3 protein comes from TCRdb applying MiXCR to the multiplex PCR reads. The data contain more than 300,000 distinct CDR3 sequences, about 18% of them singletons. Per the germline V gene, CDR1 is MGHRA and CDR2 is YSYEKL. The CDR3 totals 16 residues. V trimming: 1 base; J trimming: 1 base; junction bases outside the gene matches: 6.

The J gene is TRBJ2-5, the V gene TRBV4-1; 7 bases map to TRBD2. The TCR comes from a man aged 18 to 35 with Graves' ophthalmopathy. The sequenced sample consisted of blood. The CDR3 loop is CASSQVGGELQETQYF. The CDR3 DNA is TGCGCCAGCAGCCAAGTTGGGGGGGAACTCCAAGAGACCCAGTACTTC.